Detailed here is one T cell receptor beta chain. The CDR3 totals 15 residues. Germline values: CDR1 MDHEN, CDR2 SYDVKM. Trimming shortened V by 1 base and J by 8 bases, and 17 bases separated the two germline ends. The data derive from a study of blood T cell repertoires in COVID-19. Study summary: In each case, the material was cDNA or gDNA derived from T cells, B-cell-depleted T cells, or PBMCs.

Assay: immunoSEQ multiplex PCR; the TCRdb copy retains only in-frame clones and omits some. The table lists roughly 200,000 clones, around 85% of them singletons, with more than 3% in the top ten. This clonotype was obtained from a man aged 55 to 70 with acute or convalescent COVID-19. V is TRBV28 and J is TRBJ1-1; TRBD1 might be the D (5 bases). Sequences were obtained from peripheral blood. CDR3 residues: CASSLFAGLGVEAFF. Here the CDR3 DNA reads TGTGCCAGCAGTTTATTCGCAGGGCTTGGGGTAGAAGCTTTCTTT.